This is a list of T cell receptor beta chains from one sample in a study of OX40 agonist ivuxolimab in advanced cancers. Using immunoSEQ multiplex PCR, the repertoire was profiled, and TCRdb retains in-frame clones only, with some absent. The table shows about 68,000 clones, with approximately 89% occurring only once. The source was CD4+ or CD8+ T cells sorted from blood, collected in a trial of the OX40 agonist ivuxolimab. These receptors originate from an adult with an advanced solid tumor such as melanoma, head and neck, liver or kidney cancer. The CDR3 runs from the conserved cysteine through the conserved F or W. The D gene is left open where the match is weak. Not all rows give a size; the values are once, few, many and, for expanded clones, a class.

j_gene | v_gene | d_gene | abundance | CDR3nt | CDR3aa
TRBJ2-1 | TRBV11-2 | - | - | TGTGCCAGCAGCCTAGATTCCAGTTCCTACAATGAGCAGTTCTTC | CASSLDSSSYNEQFF
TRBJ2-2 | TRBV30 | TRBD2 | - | TGTGCCTATAAGCGGGGGGTGAACACCGGGGAGCTGTTTTTT | CAYKRGVNTGELFF
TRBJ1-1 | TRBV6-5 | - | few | TGTGCCAGCAATCAAAACAAGAACACTGAAGCTTTCTTT | CASNQNKNTEAFF
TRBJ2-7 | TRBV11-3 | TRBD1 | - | TGTGCCAGCAGCTCGCCGGACAGGTCAGCCTACGAGCAGTACTTC | CASSSPDRSAYEQYF
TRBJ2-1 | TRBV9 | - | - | TGTGCCAGCAGCTTTCTGGCGGGCGGCCACCAGTTCTTC | CASSFLAGGHQFF
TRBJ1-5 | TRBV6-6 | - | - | TGTGCCAGCAGCGACAGAAGCACCCATAGCAATCAGCCCCAGCATTTT | CASSDRSTHSNQPQHF
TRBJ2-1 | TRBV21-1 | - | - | TGTGCCAGCAGCACTCCTCGGGGGAGGGACTTGTCCTACAATGAGCAGTTCTTC | CASSTPRGRDLSYNEQFF
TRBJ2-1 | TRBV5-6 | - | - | TGTGCCAGCGGCGTCGGGGGCTCCTACAATGAGCAGTTCTTC | CASGVGGSYNEQFF
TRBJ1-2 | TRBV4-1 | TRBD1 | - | TGCGCCAGCAGCCGCCCAGACAGGGGGCGGGATGGCTACACCTTC | CASSRPDRGRDGYTF
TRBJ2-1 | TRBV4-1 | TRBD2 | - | TGCGCCAGCAGCCAAGATCTAGCGGAACTATACAATGAGCAGTTCTTC | CASSQDLAELYNEQFF
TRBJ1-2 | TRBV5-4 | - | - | TGTGCCAGCAGCTTGGAGCGGGGGAACTATGGCTACACCTTC | CASSLERGNYGYTF
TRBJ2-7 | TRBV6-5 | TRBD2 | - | TGTGCCAGCAGTTCTCAATACGGGGGGTTGGGTGAGCAGTACTTC | CASSSQYGGLGEQYF
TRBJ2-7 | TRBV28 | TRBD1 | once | TGTGCCAGCAGTTTGACTTCAGGGGGAGTTGACTTC | CASSLTSGGVDF
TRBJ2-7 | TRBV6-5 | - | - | TGTGCCAGCAGTTCCGGGACCGCGGTAGGAGAGCAGTACTTC | CASSSGTAVGEQYF
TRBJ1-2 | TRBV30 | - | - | TGTGCCTGCGCCTGGACGCATGCTAACTATGGCTACACCTTC | CACAWTHANYGYTF
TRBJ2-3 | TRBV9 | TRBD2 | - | TGTGCCAGCAGCGTAAGACCGACGGTAGCGGGACCTGGCTCCCGGGTCACAGATACGCAGTATTTT | CASSVRPTVAGPGSRVTDTQYF
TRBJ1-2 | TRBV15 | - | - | TGTGCCACCAGCAGAGTGGCTGAGGGTGGCTACACCTTC | CATSRVAEGGYTF
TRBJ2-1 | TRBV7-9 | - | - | TGTGCCAGCAGCTTGGGACCCGAGCAGTTCTTC | CASSLGPEQFF
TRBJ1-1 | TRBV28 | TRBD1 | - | TGTGCCAGCAGTACCCGGGACAGGGGGCCAGGGTGGACTGAAGCTTTCTTT | CASSTRDRGPGWTEAFF
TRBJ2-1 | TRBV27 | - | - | TGTGCCAGCACCGGCAAAAAGGAGACCTTGTCCTACAATGAGCAGTTCTTC | CASTGKKETLSYNEQFF
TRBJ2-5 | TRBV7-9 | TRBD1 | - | TGTGCCAGCAGCTTATCCGGGGACAGCCAAGAGACCCAGTACTTC | CASSLSGDSQETQYF
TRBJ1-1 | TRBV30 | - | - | TGTGCCTGGATGATGAACACTGAAGCTTTCTTT | CAWMMNTEAFF
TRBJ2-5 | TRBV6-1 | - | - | TGTGCCAGCAGTCAGTCCTACCAAGAGACCCAGTACTTC | CASSQSYQETQYF
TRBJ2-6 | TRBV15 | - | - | TGTGCCACCAGCAGGGGTACCGGATTACTTAACAACGTCCTGACTTTC | CATSRGTGLLNNVLTF
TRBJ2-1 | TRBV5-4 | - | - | TGTGCCAGCAGCCCGCGGGGACCACAACGCGATGAGCAGTTCTTC | CASSPRGPQRDEQFF
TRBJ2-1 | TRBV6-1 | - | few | TGTGCCAGCAGTGTGAAGGGTTACAATGAGCAGTTCTTC | CASSVKGYNEQFF
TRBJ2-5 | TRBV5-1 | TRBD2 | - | TGCGCCAGCAGGGCCTCAGCGGGAGAGGGGACCCAGTACTTC | CASRASAGEGTQYF
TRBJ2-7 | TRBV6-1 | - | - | TGTGCCAGCAGTTTTTCCTACGAGCAGTACTTC | CASSFSYEQYF
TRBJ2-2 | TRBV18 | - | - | TGTGCCAGCTCACCATTGGGGGGAGAGAACACCGGGGAGCTGTTTTTT | CASSPLGGENTGELFF
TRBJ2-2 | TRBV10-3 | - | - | TGTGCCATCAGTGAGTCGGGGCAGGTTGACACCGGGGAGCTGTTTTTT | CAISESGQVDTGELFF
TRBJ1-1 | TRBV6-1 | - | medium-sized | TGTGCCAGCAGCAACCAGGGGACGGACACTGAAGCTTTCTTT | CASSNQGTDTEAFF
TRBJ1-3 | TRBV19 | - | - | TGTGCCAGTAGTATCCCCGGGACACTGGGAAACACCATATATTTT | CASSIPGTLGNTIYF